Below, 16 T cell receptor beta chains from the same sample are listed, as sequenced in a study of T cell responses to AZD1222 COVID-19 vaccine. The assay was immunoSEQ multiplex PCR, and TCRdb's table has in-frame clones only and misses some. In the table there are about 130,000 clones, roughly nine tenths of which are singletons. The sequencing used peripheral blood, collected on day 0 of AZD1222 vaccination. The origin of the receptors is an adult in good health.

The rearrangement joins TRBV27 to TRBJ1-2, with D perhaps matching TRBD1 (6 bases). V lost 0 bases to trimming and J lost 6 bases, with 11 bases between them. CDR3 size: 14 residues. The germline V gene has CDR1 MNHEY and CDR2 SMNVEV (reference sequence). The CDR3 region has the DNA TGTGCCAGCAGTTTATCGGGGGGGGCAGATGGCTACACCTTC. Protein: CASSLSGGADGYTF.

The chain links TRBV6-5 to TRBJ1-2, with D maybe TRBD1 (6 bases). This CDR3 spans 13 amino acids. V was clipped by 8 bases and J by 7 bases, with 17 bases between them. Germline assignment: CDR1 MNHEY and CDR2 SVGAGI. This CDR3 reads CASSQGPLPGYTF. The CDR3 DNA is TGTGCCAGCTCGCAGGGGCCTCTCCCTGGCTACACCTTC.

This sequence joins TRBV6-1 and TRBJ2-7; D unresolved. Germline V gene sequence: CDR1 MNHNS, CDR2 SASEGT. The CDR3 is 13 residues long. V was pared by 3 bases and J by 0 bases, with 6 bases between. The CDR3 loop is CASSEGSSYEQYF. The CDR3 bases are TGTGCCAGCAGTGAGGGCAGCTCCTACGAGCAGTACTTC.

V is TRBV30 and J is TRBJ1-2, with a possible D match to TRBD1 (5 bases). Trimming shortened V by 3 bases and J by 8 bases, and 19 bases separated the two germline ends. Germline CDR1 and CDR2: GTSNPN and SVGIG (reference sequence). CDR3 length: 14 residues. The CDR3 sequence is CAWSLGIAWGGYTF. DNA of the CDR3: TGTGCCTGGAGCCTTGGGATCGCATGGGGGGGCTACACCTTC.

The chain joins TRBV5-6 to TRBJ2-7, with D uncertain. The ends were cut back, 0 bases at V and 0 bases at J, with 7 bases in the middle. Germline V gives CDR1 SGHDT, CDR2 YYEEEE. The CDR3 runs to 14 residues. CDR3 DNA sequence: TGTGCCAGCAGCTTGGGGGTCTCCTCCTACGAGCAGTACTTC. Protein: CASSLGVSSYEQYF. Variable domain in full (rest from reference TRBV5-6 and TRBJ2-7): DAGVTQSPTHLIKTRGQQVTLRCSPKSGHDTVSWYQQALGQGPQFIFQYYEEEERQRGNFPDRFSGHQFPNYSSELNVNALLLGDSALYLCASSLGVSSYEQYFGPGTRLTVT.

V usage is TRBV7-2 and J usage is TRBJ1-1; the D is unclear. Trimming shortened V by 3 bases and J by 2 bases, and 10 bases separated the two germline ends. Germline V gene lookup returns CDR1 SGHTA and CDR2 FQGNSA. CDR3 length: 14 residues. In nucleotides, the CDR3 is TGTGCCAGCAGCTTTTATACGGAAAACACTGAAGCTTTCTTT. Its protein is CASSFYTENTEAFF.

This chain links TRBV6-5 with TRBJ1-2; D is unresolved. Germline V gene data show CDR1 as MNHEY and CDR2 as SVGAGI. This CDR3 has 13 residues. V lost 6 bases and J lost 3, with 11 bases in between. CDR3 residues: CASRMRVDYGYTF. In DNA form, the CDR3 reads TGTGCCAGCAGAATGAGGGTCGACTATGGCTACACCTTC.

J is TRBJ2-3 and V is TRBV9; 8 bases map to TRBD2. Germline-derived CDR1 and CDR2 are SGDLS and YYNGEE. This CDR3 has 15 residues. The V gene end was trimmed by 3 bases and the J gene end by 5 bases; junction bases not matched to a gene: 8. This CDR3 reads CASSARGGQLDTQYF. The DNA for the CDR3 is TGTGCCAGCAGCGCCCGCGGGGGGCAGTTAGATACGCAGTATTTT.

The rearrangement joins TRBV7-2 to TRBJ2-3; D gene uncertain. Germline V lookup: CDR1 SGHTA, CDR2 FQGNSA. There are 12 residues in the CDR3. Trimming took off 5 bases at V and 2 bases at J, with 5 bases between the two ends. This CDR3 reads CASSRYTDTQYF. Here the CDR3 DNA reads TGTGCCAGCAGCAGGTACACAGATACGCAGTATTTT. Full variable domain (remainder filled in from reference TRBV7-2 and TRBJ2-3): GAGVSQSPSNKVTEKGKDVELRCDPISGHTALYWYRQSLGQGLEFLIYFQGNSAPDKSGLPSDRFSAERTGGSVSTLTIQRTQQEDSAVYLCASSRYTDTQYFGPGTRLTVL.

The rearrangement uses TRBV27 and TRBJ1-1; TRBD1 matches at 8 bases. Trimming at V came to 4 bases and at J to 1 base, leaving 11 bases not matched to a gene. The CDR3 spans 17 residues. Germline V CDR1 and CDR2: MNHEY, SMNVEV (reference sequence). The CDR3 loop reads CASSSSPGTGSNTEAFF. CDR3 DNA: TGTGCCAGCAGTTCAAGTCCCGGGACAGGTTCGAACACTGAAGCTTTCTTT.

The chain employs TRBV30 and TRBJ1-6; no clear D. Trimming removed 5 bases from V and 6 bases from J, with 11 bases in between. CDR3 length: 13 residues. From germline, CDR1 is GTSNPN and CDR2 SVGIG (reference sequence). In DNA, the CDR3 is TGTGCCTGGGGTCTGGAAATTAATTCACCCCTCCACTTT. This encodes CAWGLEINSPLHF.

The rearrangement uses TRBV7-9 and TRBJ2-7, with D perhaps TRBD2 (5 bases). Germline assignment: CDR1 SEHNR and CDR2 FQNEAQ (reference sequence). The CDR3 has 14 residues. With 5 bases removed from V and 2 bases from J, the gap between germline ends came to 13 bases. The CDR3 DNA reads as TGTGCCAGCAGCCTCTCCGGGAACGCCTACGAGCAGTACTTC. Residues: CASSLSGNAYEQYF.

The rearrangement joins TRBV5-5 to TRBJ1-5, with unresolved D. The CDR3 spans 17 residues. Deletions cut 2 bases from V and 3 bases from J, with 18 bases between. Germline lookup yields CDR1 SGHKS and CDR2 YYEKEE (reference sequence). In DNA form, the CDR3 reads TGTGCCAGCAGCTTAAGGGAAAGGTGGGGTTACAATCAGCCCCAGCATTTT. Translation gives CASSLRERWGYNQPQHF.

The chain uses TRBV7-3 and TRBJ1-1; a weak D match, TRBD1 (6 bases). Between the trimmed V and J ends, which lost 5 bases and 7 bases, there was a span of 23 bases. The CDR3 runs 16 residues. Germline CDR1 is SGHTA and CDR2 is FQGTGA. In DNA, the CDR3 is TGTGCCAGCAGCCCGGGGGTTGTGGCAGGAGGGGGTGAAGCTTTCTTT. This translates into CASSPGVVAGGGEAFF.

In the case of this clone: This CDR3 is also generated by other DNA sequences in the sample. The CDR3 sequence is CASSQGANYGYTF. CDR3 DNA: TGTGCCAGCAGCCAAGGGGCGAACTATGGCTACACCTTC. V usage is TRBV14 and J usage is TRBJ1-2; D remains unclear. The CDR3 is 13 amino acids. The V gene's germline CDR1 is SGHDN and CDR2 FVKESK. V lost 1 base and J 2 bases, leaving 5 bases between the germline ends.

This clone was detected once. The chain uses TRBV7-2 and TRBJ1-1; no firm D call. The germline CDR1 and CDR2 sequences are SGHTA and FQGNSA. V was clipped by 0 bases and J by 5 bases, with 7 bases between them. The CDR3 is 13 amino acids. CDR3: CASSLARETEAFF. CDR3 nucleotides: TGTGCCAGCAGCTTAGCCCGTGAGACTGAAGCTTTCTTT.